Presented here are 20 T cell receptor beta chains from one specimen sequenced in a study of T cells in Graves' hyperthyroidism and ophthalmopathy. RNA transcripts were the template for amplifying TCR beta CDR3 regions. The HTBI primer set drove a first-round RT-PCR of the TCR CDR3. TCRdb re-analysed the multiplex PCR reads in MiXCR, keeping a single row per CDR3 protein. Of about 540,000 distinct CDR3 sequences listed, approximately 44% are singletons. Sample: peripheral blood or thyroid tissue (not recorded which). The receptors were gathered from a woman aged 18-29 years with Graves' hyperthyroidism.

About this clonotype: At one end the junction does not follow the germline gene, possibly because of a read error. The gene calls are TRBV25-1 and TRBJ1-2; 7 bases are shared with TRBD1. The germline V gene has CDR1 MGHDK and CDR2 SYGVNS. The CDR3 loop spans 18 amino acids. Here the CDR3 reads CAGSGYRGPISKFYGYTF. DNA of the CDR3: TGTGCCGGCAGTGGCTACAGGGGCCCCATCTCGAAATTCTATGGCTACACCTTC.

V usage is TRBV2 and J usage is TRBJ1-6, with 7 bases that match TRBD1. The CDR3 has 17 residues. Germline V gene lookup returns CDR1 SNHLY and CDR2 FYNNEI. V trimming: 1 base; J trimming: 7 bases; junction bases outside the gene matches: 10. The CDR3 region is CASSEEGLAGQNSPLHF. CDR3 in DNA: TGTGCCAGCAGTGAAGAAGGCCTAGCGGGACAGAATTCACCCCTCCACTTT.

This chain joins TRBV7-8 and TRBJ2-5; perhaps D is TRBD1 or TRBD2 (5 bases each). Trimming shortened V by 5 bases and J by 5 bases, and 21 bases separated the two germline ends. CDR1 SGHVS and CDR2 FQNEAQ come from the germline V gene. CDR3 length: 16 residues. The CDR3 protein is CASSPKSLTGRETQYF. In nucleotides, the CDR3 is TGTGCCAGCAGCCCTAAATCCTTGACGGGGCGGGAGACCCAGTACTTC.

The CDR3 loop reads CASSSPSGTLPGTEAFF. DNA of the CDR3: TGTGCCAGCAGTTCGCCCTCCGGGACACTCCCGGGCACTGAAGCTTTCTTT. The chain combines TRBV6-5 with TRBJ1-1; tentatively, D is TRBD1 (6 bases). The germline V gene has CDR1 MNHEY and CDR2 SVGAGI. CDR3 size: 17 residues. The V end lost 4 bases, the J end lost 4 bases, and 22 bases lay between the germline ends.

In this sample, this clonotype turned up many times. This chain's CDR3 is CATSEDTLGYTF. The CDR3 DNA reads TGTGCCACCAGTGAGGACACGCTTGGCTACACCTTC. V usage is TRBV24-1 and J usage is TRBJ1-2; maybe TRBD1 (5 bases). CDR3 length: 12 amino acids. The germline V gene encodes CDR1 KGHDR and CDR2 SFDVKD. The V end was cut by 4 bases, the J end by 7 bases, with 9 bases between.

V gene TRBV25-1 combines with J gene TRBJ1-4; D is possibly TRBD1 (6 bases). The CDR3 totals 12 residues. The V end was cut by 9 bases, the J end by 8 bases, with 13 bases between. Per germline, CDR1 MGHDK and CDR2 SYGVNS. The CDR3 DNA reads TGTGCCAGAACCGGGGGCGACGAAAAACTGTTTTTT. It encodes CARTGGDEKLFF.

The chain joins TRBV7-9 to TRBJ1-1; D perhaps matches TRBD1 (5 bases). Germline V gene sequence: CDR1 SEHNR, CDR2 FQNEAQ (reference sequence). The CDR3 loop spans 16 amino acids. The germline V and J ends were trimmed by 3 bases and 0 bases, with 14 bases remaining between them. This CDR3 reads CASSLVRGLMNTEAFF. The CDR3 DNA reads TGTGCCAGCAGCTTGGTTCGGGGGTTGATGAACACTGAAGCTTTCTTT.

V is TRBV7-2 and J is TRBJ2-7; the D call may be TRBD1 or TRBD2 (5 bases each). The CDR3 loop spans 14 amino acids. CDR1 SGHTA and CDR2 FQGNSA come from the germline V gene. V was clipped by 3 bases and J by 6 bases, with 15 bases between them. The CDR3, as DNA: TGTGCCAGCAGCTTGGGACCCCCCACCCCCGAGCAGTACTTC. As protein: CASSLGPPTPEQYF.

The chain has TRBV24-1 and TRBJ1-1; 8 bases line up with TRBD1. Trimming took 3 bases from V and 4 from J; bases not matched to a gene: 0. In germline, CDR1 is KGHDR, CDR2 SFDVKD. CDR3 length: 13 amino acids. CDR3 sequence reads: CATSDTGGTEAFF. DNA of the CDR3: TGTGCCACCAGTGATACAGGGGGCACTGAAGCTTTCTTT.

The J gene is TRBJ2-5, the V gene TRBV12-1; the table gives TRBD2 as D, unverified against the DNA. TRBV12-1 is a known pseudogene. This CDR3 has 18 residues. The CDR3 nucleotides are TGTGCCAGCAGCTTTAATCTTCCGACCAAGACTAGCGGAGAGACCCAGTACTTC. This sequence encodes CASSFNLPTKTSGETQYF.

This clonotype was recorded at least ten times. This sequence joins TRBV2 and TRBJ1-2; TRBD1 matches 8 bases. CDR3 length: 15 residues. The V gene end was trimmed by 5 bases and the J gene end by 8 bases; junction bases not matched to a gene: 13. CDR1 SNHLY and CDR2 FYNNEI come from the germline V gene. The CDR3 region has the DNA TGTGCCAGCAGTTTAGGGAGGACAGGGCATGAAGGCTACACCTTC. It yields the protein CASSLGRTGHEGYTF. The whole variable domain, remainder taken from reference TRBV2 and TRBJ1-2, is EPEVTQTPSHQVTQMGQEVILRCVPISNHLYFYWYRQILGQKVEFLVSFYNNEISEKSEIFDDQFSVERPDGSNFTLKIRSTKLEDSAMYFCASSLGRTGHEGYTFGSGTRLTVV.

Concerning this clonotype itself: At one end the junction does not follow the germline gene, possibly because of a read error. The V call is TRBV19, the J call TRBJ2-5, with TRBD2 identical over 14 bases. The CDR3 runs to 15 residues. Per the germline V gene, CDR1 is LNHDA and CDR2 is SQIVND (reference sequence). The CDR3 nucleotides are TGTGCCAGTCGGACTAGCGGGAGGCTCGAAGAGGCCCAGTACTTC. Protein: CASRTSGRLEEAQYF.

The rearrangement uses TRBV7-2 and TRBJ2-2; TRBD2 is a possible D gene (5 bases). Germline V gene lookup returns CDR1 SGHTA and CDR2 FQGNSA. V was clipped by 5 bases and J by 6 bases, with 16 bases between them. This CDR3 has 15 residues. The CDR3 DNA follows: TGTGCCAGCAGCCAGGAAAGAGGGTGGTCCGGGGAGCTGTTTTTT. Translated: CASSQERGWSGELFF.

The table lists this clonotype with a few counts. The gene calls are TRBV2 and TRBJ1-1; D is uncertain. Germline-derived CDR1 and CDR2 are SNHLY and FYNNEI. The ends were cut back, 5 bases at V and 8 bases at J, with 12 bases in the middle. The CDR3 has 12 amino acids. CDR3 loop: CASSYRSGEAFF. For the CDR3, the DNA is TGTGCCAGCAGTTACCGCTCAGGAGAAGCTTTCTTT.

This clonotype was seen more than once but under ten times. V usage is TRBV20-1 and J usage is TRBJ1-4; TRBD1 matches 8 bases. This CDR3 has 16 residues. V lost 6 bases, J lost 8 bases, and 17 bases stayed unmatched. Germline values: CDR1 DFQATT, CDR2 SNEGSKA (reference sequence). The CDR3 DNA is TGCAGTGCCCTATCAAATGGACAGGGTGGTGGAGAAAAACTGTTTTTT. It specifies CSALSNGQGGGEKLFF.

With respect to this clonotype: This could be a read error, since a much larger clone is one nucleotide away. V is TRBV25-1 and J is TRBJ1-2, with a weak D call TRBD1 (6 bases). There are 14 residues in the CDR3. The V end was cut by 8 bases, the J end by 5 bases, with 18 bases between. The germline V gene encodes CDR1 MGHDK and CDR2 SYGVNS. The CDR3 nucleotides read TGTGCCAGCGGTTTCAGGGGAACGGCGTATGGCTACACCTTC. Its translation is CASGFRGTAYGYTF.

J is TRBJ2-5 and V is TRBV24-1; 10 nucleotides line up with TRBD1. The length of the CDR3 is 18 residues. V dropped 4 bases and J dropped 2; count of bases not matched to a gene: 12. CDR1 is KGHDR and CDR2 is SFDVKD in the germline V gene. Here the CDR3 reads CATSDRTGGSGSQETQYF. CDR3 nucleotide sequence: TGTGCCACCAGTGACCGGACAGGGGGTAGCGGCTCTCAAGAGACCCAGTACTTC.

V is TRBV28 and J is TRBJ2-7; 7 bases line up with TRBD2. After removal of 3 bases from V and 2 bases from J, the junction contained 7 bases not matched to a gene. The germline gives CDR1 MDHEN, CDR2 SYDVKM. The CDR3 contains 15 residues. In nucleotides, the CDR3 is TGTGCCAGCAGTTTTTGGGGGGGTACAGCCTACGAGCAGTACTTC. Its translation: CASSFWGGTAYEQYF.

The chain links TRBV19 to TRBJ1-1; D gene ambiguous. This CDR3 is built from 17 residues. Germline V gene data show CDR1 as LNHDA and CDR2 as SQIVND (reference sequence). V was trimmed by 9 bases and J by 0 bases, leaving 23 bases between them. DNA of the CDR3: TGTGCCAGCAGCACCGGTCCTGGGATCGACATGAACACTGAAGCTTTCTTT. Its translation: CASSTGPGIDMNTEAFF.

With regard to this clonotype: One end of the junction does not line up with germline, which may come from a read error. The CDR3 protein is CASKDGSSYERYF. As DNA, the CDR3 is TGTGCCAGCAAAGACGGCAGCTCCTACGAGCGGTACTTC. V is TRBV2 and J is TRBJ2-7; D is unclear. The length of the CDR3 is 13 residues. CDR1 is SNHLY and CDR2 is FYNNEI in the germline V gene. Full variable domain (missing parts from reference TRBV2 and TRBJ2-7): EPEVTQTPSHQVTQMGQEVILRCVPISNHLYFYWYRQILGQKVEFLVSFYNNEISEKSEIFDDQFSVERPDGSNFTLKIRSTKLEDSAMYFCASKDGSSYERYFGPGTRLTVT.